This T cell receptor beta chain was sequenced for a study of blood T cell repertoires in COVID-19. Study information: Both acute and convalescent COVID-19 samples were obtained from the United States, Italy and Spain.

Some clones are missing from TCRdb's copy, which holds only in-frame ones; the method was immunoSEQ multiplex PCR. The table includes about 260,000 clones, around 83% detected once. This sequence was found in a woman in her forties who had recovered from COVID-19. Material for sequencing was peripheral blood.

The CDR3 spells CASSLGTLASSYNEQFF. In DNA form, the CDR3 reads TGTGCCAGCAGCTTAGGCACCCTAGCTAGCTCCTACAATGAGCAGTTCTTC. The chain employs TRBV11-3 and TRBJ2-1; D possibly corresponds to TRBD2 (5 bases). CDR1 and CDR2 from the germline V gene are SGHNT and YENEEA. Trimming took off 1 base at V and 0 bases at J, with 13 bases between the two ends. This CDR3 is built from 17 residues. Full variable domain (remainder filled in from reference TRBV11-3 and TRBJ2-1): EAGVVQSPRYKIIEKKQPVAFWCNPISGHNTLYWYLQNLGQGPELLIRYENEEAVDDSQLPKDRFSAERLKGVDSTLKIQPAELGDSAVYLCASSLGTLASSYNEQFFGPGTRLTVL.